These 21 T cell receptor beta chains came from one sample sequenced in a study of CD8 T cells in ankylosing spondylitis. One entry per CDR3 protein, called by TCRdb with MiXCR from the 5' RACE reads. The sample has about 240,000 distinct CDR3 sequences; 8.6% are singletons. What was sequenced was blood, either unsorted or a sorted T cell fraction (not recorded which). All receptors come from a male donor with ankylosing spondylitis or in good health (not recorded which).

This clonotype has a count of ten or more. This chain links TRBV29-1 with TRBJ2-5; unclear D gene. CDR3 size: 15 residues. CDR1 and CDR2 (germline): SQVTM, ANQGSEA. V was trimmed by 2 bases and J by 5 bases, leaving 18 bases between them. The CDR3 loop reads CSVENRAVTGETQYF. In DNA, the CDR3 is TGCAGCGTTGAAAATAGAGCCGTGACCGGGGAGACCCAGTACTTC.

Ten or more counts support this clonotype. This sequence joins TRBV19 and TRBJ1-2, with D unresolved. Deletions cut 10 bases from V and 2 bases from J, with 8 bases between. The CDR3 has 11 amino acids. Germline CDR1 reads LNHDA; CDR2 reads SQIVND (reference sequence). The DNA of the CDR3 is TGTGCCACTACTGAAAACTATGGCTACACCTTC. Amino acid sequence: CATTENYGYTF.

In its sample, this clonotype was seen many times. The J gene is TRBJ1-5, the V gene TRBV12-3 or TRBV12-4, with D possibly matching TRBD1 (6 bases). This CDR3 comprises 14 residues. V shed 7 bases and J shed 4 bases, with 14 bases lying between them. CDR3 in amino acids: CASMQRGLNQPQHF. For the CDR3, the DNA is TGTGCCAGCATGCAGAGGGGGTTGAATCAGCCCCAGCATTTT.

The chain recombines TRBV15 with TRBJ1-1; the D is unclear. There are 14 residues in the CDR3. Germline V gene lookup returns CDR1 LNHNV and CDR2 YYDKDF (reference sequence). Trimming left V 0 bases short and J 0 bases short, with 5 bases between. CDR3 in DNA: TGTGCCACCAGCAGAGATCTGTTGAACACTGAAGCTTTCTTT. Translating it yields CATSRDLLNTEAFF.

This clonotype has at least ten counts. V is TRBV20-1 and J is TRBJ1-3, with TRBD1 matching 7 bases. V was clipped by 6 bases and J by 0 bases; unmatched bases: 8. The CDR3 extends over 15 amino acids. Germline lookup yields CDR1 DFQATT and CDR2 SNEGSKA (reference sequence). The CDR3 sequence: CSAGWDSLSGNTIYF. The CDR3 DNA sequence: TGCAGTGCGGGTTGGGACAGTCTCTCTGGAAACACCATATATTTT.

This clonotype was observed at least ten times. The J gene is TRBJ1-5, the V gene TRBV12-3 or TRBV12-4, with TRBD1 as a possible D gene (5 bases). This CDR3 contains 15 residues. The germline V and J ends were trimmed by 6 bases and 0 bases, with 12 bases remaining between them. CDR3 sequence reads: CASSFGHHSNQPQHF. The CDR3 DNA is TGTGCCAGCAGCTTCGGACATCATAGCAATCAGCCCCAGCATTTT.

This clonotype was seen ten or more times. This chain uses TRBV29-1 with TRBJ2-1, with 9 bases fitting TRBD1. CDR3 length equals 13 residues. Per the germline V gene, CDR1 is SQVTM and CDR2 is ANQGSEA. With 6 bases clipped from V and 8 bases from J, the junction kept 8 bases outside the gene matches. The CDR3 region is CSVWDRDFDEQFF. The CDR3 coding sequence is TGCAGCGTATGGGACAGGGATTTCGATGAGCAGTTCTTC.

Ten or more counts support this clonotype. The chain employs TRBV12-3 or TRBV12-4 and TRBJ1-4; D gene uncertain. The CDR3 consists of 16 residues. Trimming shortened V by 2 bases and J by 0 bases, and 10 bases separated the two germline ends. The chain's CDR3 is CASSLPATPTNEKLFF. DNA for the CDR3: TGTGCCAGCAGTTTACCCGCAACTCCAACTAATGAAAAACTGTTTTTT.

At least ten counts were recorded for this clonotype. The chain uses TRBV5-5 and TRBJ2-6, with no clear D. The germline gives CDR1 SGHKS, CDR2 YYEKEE (reference sequence). With 5 bases removed from V and 5 bases from J, the gap between germline ends came to 17 bases. This CDR3 is built from 16 residues. This CDR3 is CASRRTDSDWANVLTF. In DNA form, the CDR3 reads TGTGCCAGCAGAAGGACCGATTCCGACTGGGCCAACGTCCTGACTTTC.

In this sample, this clonotype turned up a few times. The V and J genes are TRBV4-1 and TRBJ2-5; 7 nucleotides match TRBD1. CDR3 length: 15 amino acids. Germline CDR1 MGHRA, CDR2 YSYEKL. The J segment lost 4 bases and the V segment lost 10 bases, leaving 15 bases of the junction unmatched. Written as DNA, the CDR3 is TGCGCCAAGGTAGACGGGACAGCCGGACGAGAGACCCAGTACTTC. Translation gives CAKVDGTAGRETQYF.

The sample holds many counts of this clonotype. This chain uses TRBV7-2 with TRBJ2-3; D gene unclear. The CDR3 has 13 residues. From germline, CDR1 is SGHTA and CDR2 FQGNSA. V was clipped by 3 bases and J by 2 bases, with 6 bases between them. The CDR3 DNA reads as TGTGCCAGCAGCTTCGACCACACAGATACGCAGTATTTT. The encoded protein is CASSFDHTDTQYF. The full variable domain, its missing parts supplied by reference TRBV7-2 and TRBJ2-3, is GAGVSQSPSNKVTEKGKDVELRCDPISGHTALYWYRQSLGQGLEFLIYFQGNSAPDKSGLPSDRFSAERTGGSVSTLTIQRTQQEDSAVYLCASSFDHTDTQYFGPGTRLTVL.

At least ten counts were recorded for this clonotype. The rearrangement links TRBV6-2 or TRBV6-3 to TRBJ2-1; a possible D gene is TRBD2 (6 bases). This CDR3 region has 15 residues. CDR1 is MNHEY and CDR2 is SVGEGT in the germline V gene. Between the trimmed V and J ends, which lost 1 base and 4 bases, there was a span of 11 bases. The CDR3 nucleotides are TGTGCCAGCAGTTACTTTGGCGGGGAGTACAATGAGCAGTTCTTC. It yields the protein CASSYFGGEYNEQFF.

This clonotype came up many times. The chain has TRBV4-2 and TRBJ2-3; 8 bases match TRBD2. Trimming cost V 0 bases and J 5 bases; bases outside gene matches: 7. Germline loops: CDR1 LGHNA, CDR2 YNFKEQ. CDR3 length: 16 amino acids. This CDR3 is CASSQESTGGVDTQYF. The CDR3 bases are TGTGCCAGCAGCCAAGAATCAACGGGAGGGGTAGATACGCAGTATTTT.

In this sample, this clonotype turned up a few times. This chain uses TRBV5-5 with TRBJ1-2, with 8 bases lining up with TRBD1. CDR1 SGHKS and CDR2 YYEKEE come from the germline V gene (reference sequence). The trim removed 5 bases at V and 5 bases at J, leaving 11 bases unmatched. The CDR3 covers 15 residues. The CDR3 nucleotides read TGTGCCAGCAGTCGGACAGGGAGTGACCCTTATGGCTACACCTTC. Amino acid sequence: CASSRTGSDPYGYTF.

This clonotype was counted ten times or more. This chain connects TRBV7-9 to TRBJ2-4, with D unresolved. Germline lookup yields CDR1 SEHNR and CDR2 FQNEAQ (reference sequence). The CDR3 contains 11 residues. The germline V and J ends were trimmed by 11 bases and 6 bases, with 11 bases remaining between them. The CDR3 DNA follows: TGTGCCGGAACCTCGGGAAACATTCAGTACTTC. It translates to CAGTSGNIQYF.

The rearrangement joins TRBV7-2 to TRBJ1-1; no firm D call. Germline CDR1 SGHTA, CDR2 FQGNSA. V was trimmed by 8 bases and J by 4 bases, leaving 14 bases between them. The CDR3 sequence is 13 residues long. CDR3 sequence reads: CASRVVRSTEAFF. The CDR3 DNA follows: TGTGCCAGCCGCGTGGTGAGAAGCACTGAAGCTTTCTTT.

The chain couples TRBV12-3 or TRBV12-4 to TRBJ1-1; 7 nucleotides line up with TRBD1. This CDR3 region has 15 residues. Trimming at V came to 5 bases and at J to 1 base, leaving 7 bases not matched to a gene. The CDR3 loop reads CASSPPTGPNTEAFF. The CDR3 coding sequence is TGTGCCAGCAGTCCGCCGACAGGGCCGAACACTGAAGCTTTCTTT.

This clonotype was seen at least ten times. This chain connects TRBV20-1 to TRBJ2-7, with 8 bases identical to TRBD1. The CDR3 runs 13 residues. With V trimmed by 4 bases and J by 4 bases, 6 bases remained unmatched. CDR1 is DFQATT and CDR2 is SNEGSKA in the germline V gene (reference sequence). The CDR3 DNA is TGCAGTGCTATTCAGGGGGCTGGGTACGAGCAGTACTTC. It encodes CSAIQGAGYEQYF.

This clonotype was counted ten times or more. The gene calls are TRBV5-1 and TRBJ1-2; D ambiguous. V lost 0 bases and J lost 0, with 9 bases in between. The CDR3 has 15 residues. The germline gives CDR1 SGHRS, CDR2 YFSETQ. CDR3 bases: TGCGCCAGCAGCTTGGAGACCGGAGCTAACTATGGCTACACCTTC. Translating it yields CASSLETGANYGYTF.

This rearrangement joins TRBV7-9 to TRBJ2-7; 9 positions agree with TRBD1. The trim removed 5 bases at V and 5 bases at J, leaving 7 bases unmatched. Germline V gene data show CDR1 as SEHNR and CDR2 as FQNEAQ (reference sequence). The CDR3 consists of 14 residues. The CDR3 spells CASSLGQGWNEQYF. In DNA form, the CDR3 reads TGTGCCAGCAGCCTCGGACAGGGGTGGAACGAGCAGTACTTC. The full variable domain, with the rest looked up from reference TRBV7-9 and TRBJ2-7, is DTGVSQNPRHKITKRGQNVTFRCDPISEHNRLYWYRQTLGQGPEFLTYFQNEAQLEKSRLLSDRFSAERPKGSFSTLEIQRTEQGDSAMYLCASSLGQGWNEQYFGPGTRLTVT.

This clonotype showed up many times. At one of its ends the junction is not consistent with the germline gene, which may arise from a read error. The chain carries TRBV20-1 and TRBJ1-2, with D maybe TRBD1 (6 bases). The length of the CDR3 is 12 residues. CDR1 and CDR2 from the germline V gene are DFQATT and SNEGSKA (reference sequence). In DNA, the CDR3 is TGCAGTGCTAGAAGGGACAACTACGGCTACACCTTC. It yields the protein CSARRDNYGYTF.